A selection of T cell receptor beta chains follows, all from one sample in a study of blood T cell repertoires in COVID-19. The assay was immunoSEQ multiplex PCR, and TCRdb's table has in-frame clones only and misses some. The sample records about 200,000 clones, approximately 82% being singletons. Input material: peripheral blood. These receptors all stem from a human donor with acute or convalescent COVID-19. The donor label of this sample is uncertain. Both conserved end residues are part of each CDR3. The order of the fields is J gene, V gene, D gene, CDR3 protein. D genes are given only for firm matches.

j_call: TRBJ1-5; v_call: TRBV28; d_call: NA; cdr3_aa: CASSFAGQLDSNQPQHF
j_call: TRBJ1-5; v_call: TRBV16; d_call: NA; cdr3_aa: CASSQTYSNQPQHF
j_call: TRBJ2-3; v_call: TRBV5-1; d_call: TRBD2; cdr3_aa: CASSRFLAAGSTDTQYF
j_call: TRBJ1-1; v_call: TRBV2; d_call: NA; cdr3_aa: CASRTEPNTEAFF
j_call: TRBJ2-7; v_call: TRBV6-4; d_call: TRBD2; cdr3_aa: CASSDSTSGKSYEQYF
j_call: TRBJ2-3; v_call: TRBV24-1; d_call: TRBD1; cdr3_aa: CATSGTGFTDTQYF
j_call: TRBJ1-6; v_call: TRBV6-5; d_call: TRBD1; cdr3_aa: CASVGQYNSPLHF
j_call: TRBJ2-7; v_call: TRBV7-8; d_call: NA; cdr3_aa: CASSSSGIGEQYF
j_call: TRBJ2-3; v_call: TRBV11-2; d_call: TRBD2; cdr3_aa: CASSLMGTSGRAADTQYF
j_call: TRBJ1-1; v_call: TRBV6-6; d_call: NA; cdr3_aa: CASRERREVSEAFF
j_call: TRBJ2-3; v_call: TRBV7-9; d_call: NA; cdr3_aa: CASSLGSEETF
j_call: TRBJ2-2; v_call: TRBV11-3; d_call: NA; cdr3_aa: CASSSGQVTGELFF
j_call: TRBJ2-7; v_call: TRBV7-9; d_call: NA; cdr3_aa: CASSPEVADRSYEQYF
j_call: TRBJ2-1; v_call: TRBV7-6; d_call: NA; cdr3_aa: CASSLDSGRGNEQFF
j_call: TRBJ1-2; v_call: TRBV12-3/TRBV12-4; d_call: NA; cdr3_aa: CASSMTGPYGYTF
j_call: TRBJ2-5; v_call: TRBV9; d_call: TRBD2; cdr3_aa: CASSVGPTSGRRGQETQYF
j_call: TRBJ2-3; v_call: TRBV6-4; d_call: NA; cdr3_aa: CASSDKTGTDTQYF
j_call: TRBJ2-2; v_call: TRBV18; d_call: NA; cdr3_aa: CASSPPRPPSGGTGELFF
j_call: TRBJ1-6; v_call: TRBV21-1; d_call: NA; cdr3_aa: CASSSRTGGAGNDNSPLHF
j_call: TRBJ1-1; v_call: TRBV3-1/TRBV3-2; d_call: NA; cdr3_aa: CASSQDREGEAFF
j_call: TRBJ1-1; v_call: TRBV5-1; d_call: TRBD1; cdr3_aa: CASSPGQGASNTEAFF
j_call: TRBJ1-5; v_call: TRBV19; d_call: NA; cdr3_aa: CASTVGSVDQTQHF
j_call: TRBJ1-2; v_call: TRBV7-2; d_call: NA; cdr3_aa: CASSLGGGQSYGYTF
j_call: TRBJ2-7; v_call: TRBV11-2; d_call: NA; cdr3_aa: CASSLDPRKYEQYF
j_call: TRBJ2-7; v_call: TRBV5-4; d_call: TRBD2; cdr3_aa: CASSFPSGRAGEQYF
j_call: TRBJ2-1; v_call: TRBV15; d_call: NA; cdr3_aa: CATSRDRVAGGLEQFF
j_call: TRBJ2-7; v_call: TRBV7-2; d_call: TRBD1; cdr3_aa: CASSFWTGIYEQYF
j_call: TRBJ2-1; v_call: TRBV5-1; d_call: TRBD2; cdr3_aa: CASSPNSGPPYNEQFF
j_call: TRBJ2-2; v_call: TRBV7-2; d_call: NA; cdr3_aa: CASSLEYHTNTGELFF
j_call: TRBJ1-5; v_call: TRBV7-2; d_call: TRBD1; cdr3_aa: CASSAAGTGGQPQHF
j_call: TRBJ1-5; v_call: TRBV4-1; d_call: TRBD1; cdr3_aa: CASSQQGAMGQPQHF
j_call: TRBJ1-1; v_call: TRBV6-1; d_call: TRBD1; cdr3_aa: CASSGSGGAGNTEAFF
j_call: TRBJ1-1; v_call: TRBV7-2; d_call: NA; cdr3_aa: CASSFRPRERGNTEAFF
j_call: TRBJ1-1; v_call: TRBV30; d_call: TRBD1; cdr3_aa: CAWSGTGATEAFF
j_call: TRBJ1-4; v_call: TRBV28; d_call: NA; cdr3_aa: CASARSNEKLFF
j_call: TRBJ2-5; v_call: TRBV2; d_call: TRBD2; cdr3_aa: CASSEAPSGSGMETQYF
j_call: TRBJ2-5; v_call: TRBV9; d_call: TRBD2; cdr3_aa: CASSPRLAEETQYF
j_call: TRBJ2-7; v_call: TRBV18; d_call: TRBD2; cdr3_aa: CASSLMTTSGSYEQYF
j_call: TRBJ2-5; v_call: TRBV6-5; d_call: TRBD2; cdr3_aa: CASSYAGGLQETQYF
j_call: TRBJ2-5; v_call: TRBV5-1; d_call: TRBD2; cdr3_aa: CASSLSSSGNQETQYF
j_call: TRBJ1-1; v_call: TRBV5-1; d_call: TRBD1; cdr3_aa: CASSRGGSGDTEAFF